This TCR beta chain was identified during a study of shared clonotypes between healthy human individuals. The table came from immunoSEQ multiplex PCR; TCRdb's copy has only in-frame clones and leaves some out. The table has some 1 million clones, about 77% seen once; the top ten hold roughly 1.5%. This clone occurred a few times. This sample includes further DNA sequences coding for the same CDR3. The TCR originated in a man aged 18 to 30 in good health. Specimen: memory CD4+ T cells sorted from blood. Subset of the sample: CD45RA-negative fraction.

The chain's CDR3 is CASSLGPTSTEAFF. CDR3 coding DNA: TGTGCCAGCAGCTTAGGACCGACGAGCACTGAAGCTTTCTTT. The genes are TRBV7-2 and TRBJ1-1; D gene uncertain. CDR3 size: 14 residues. Germline V CDR1 and CDR2: SGHTA, FQGNSA. The V end was cut by 1 base, the J end by 4 bases, with 10 bases between.